Presented here are 16 T cell receptor beta chains from one specimen sequenced in a study of cytomegalovirus exposure and HLA in healthy donors. With 60 Vbeta and 13 Jbeta primers, the PCR was carried out. TCRdb's copy holds only in-frame clones and misses some; the assay was immunoSEQ multiplex PCR. The data contain tens of thousands of clones, around 80% of them singletons. What was sequenced was PBMCs. These receptors came from a woman in her thirties or forties in good health and CMV-seropositive.

V and J are TRBV4-1 and TRBJ2-7, with D perhaps matching TRBD2 (7 bases). V lost 3 bases to trimming and J lost 3 bases, with 18 bases between them. Per germline, CDR1 MGHRA and CDR2 YSYEKL. The CDR3 sequence is 16 residues long. DNA for the CDR3: TGCGCCAGCAGCCATGATGGGGGGGCCAAGGTCTACGAGCAGTACTTC. As protein: CASSHDGGAKVYEQYF.

The rearrangement uses TRBV7-9 and TRBJ2-1, with a tentative D call TRBD2 (6 bases). The germline V gene has CDR1 SEHNR and CDR2 FQNEAQ (reference sequence). This CDR3 is built from 13 residues. Trimming pared 0 bases from V and 6 bases from J, leaving 6 bases between. CDR3 sequence (DNA): TGTGCCAGCAGCTTAGCGGGGGGCAATGAGCAGTTCTTC. Protein product: CASSLAGGNEQFF.

The chain combines TRBV29-1 with TRBJ1-2; 8 bases agree with TRBD1. Germline CDR1 SQVTM, CDR2 ANQGSEA. Trimming at V came to 4 bases and at J to 7 bases, leaving 17 bases not matched to a gene. The CDR3 contains 16 residues. The CDR3 DNA sequence: TGCAGCGTTGTCCCTTTTCGGGACAGGCTTTTGACTGGCTACACCTTC. It specifies CSVVPFRDRLLTGYTF.

J is TRBJ1-5 and V is TRBV6-5; perhaps TRBD1 as D (5 bases). Germline V gene sequence: CDR1 MNHEY, CDR2 SVGAGI. The CDR3 is 15 amino acids. The V end lost 8 bases, the J end lost 1 base, and 15 bases lay between the germline ends. The DNA for the CDR3 is TGTGCCAGCCGCCTGGGGGGAAGGAGCAATCAGCCCCAGCATTTT. It is translated as CASRLGGRSNQPQHF.

The genes are TRBV6-1 and TRBJ2-3, with 7 bases aligning to TRBD2. Germline V gene sequence: CDR1 MNHNS, CDR2 SASEGT. CDR3 size: 17 residues. J lost 5 bases, V lost 1 base, and 12 bases had no gene match. The CDR3 is CASSEVPASGALDTQYF. Here the CDR3 DNA reads TGTGCCAGCAGTGAAGTCCCGGCAAGCGGGGCCCTAGATACGCAGTATTTT.

CDR3 sequence (DNA): TGCGCCAGCAGTGATCTCCGAGCGGGGGAGTACGAGCAGTACTTC. As protein: CASSDLRAGEYEQYF. The chain uses TRBV10-1 and TRBJ2-7, with TRBD2 matching 8 bases. Germline CDR1 and CDR2: WNHNN and SYGVQD (reference sequence). CDR3 length: 15 residues. V lost 3 bases, J lost 4 bases, and 8 bases stayed unmatched.

The V gene is TRBV10-3, the J gene TRBJ2-2; 7 bases fit TRBD1. CDR1 and CDR2 (germline): ENHRY, SYGVKD. The CDR3 runs 15 residues. Trimming at V came to 6 bases and at J to 1 base, leaving 5 bases not matched to a gene. This CDR3 reads CAIRGDSRNTGELFF. CDR3 coding DNA: TGTGCCATCAGGGGGGACAGCAGGAACACCGGGGAGCTGTTTTTT.

The chain recombines TRBV2 with TRBJ1-1, with TRBD1 matching 7 bases. Germline-derived CDR1 and CDR2 are SNHLY and FYNNEI. The CDR3 extends over 16 amino acids. V shed 3 bases and J 1 base; nucleotides not matched to a gene: 8. The chain's CDR3 is CASSDGYRGRNTEAFF. The CDR3 DNA sequence: TGTGCCAGCAGTGATGGGTACAGGGGTCGGAACACTGAAGCTTTCTTT.

This clone has a handful of counts. This rearrangement joins TRBV7-6 to TRBJ2-5; no clear D gene. The end of the DNA fits TRBJ2-7 better, so the J call may be wrong. This CDR3 spans 13 amino acids. Per germline, CDR1 SGHVS and CDR2 FNYEAQ. The DNA of the CDR3 is TGTGCCAGCAGCTTAGCGGAGCCGTACGAGCAGTACTTC. Protein: CASSLAEPYEQYF.

The V gene is TRBV7-2, the J gene TRBJ2-7, with 12 bases aligning to TRBD1. The germline V gene encodes CDR1 SGHTA and CDR2 FQGNSA. V lost 3 bases to trimming and J lost 2 bases; unmatched junction nucleotides: 2. The CDR3 extends over 15 amino acids. The CDR3 spells CASSFGTGGTYEQYF. CDR3 in DNA: TGTGCCAGCAGCTTCGGGACAGGGGGCACCTACGAGCAGTACTTC.

V and J are TRBV9 and TRBJ1-1, with TRBD1 matching 7 bases. The CDR3 sequence is 13 residues long. Trimming cost V 0 bases and J 5 bases; bases outside gene matches: 1. Germline-derived CDR1 and CDR2 are SGDLS and YYNGEE. The CDR3 sequence is CASSVEGATEAFF. DNA of the CDR3: TGTGCCAGCAGCGTAGAGGGGGCAACTGAAGCTTTCTTT.

The rearrangement uses TRBV6-5 and TRBJ1-2; D might be TRBD1 (5 bases). V dropped 0 bases and J dropped 0 bases, with 8 bases sitting between them. The CDR3 is 15 amino acids. Germline CDR1 is MNHEY and CDR2 is SVGAGI. The CDR3 reads CASSYSGGANYGYTF. CDR3 nucleotide sequence: TGTGCCAGCAGTTACTCGGGGGGAGCTAACTATGGCTACACCTTC.

The chain combines TRBV5-6 with TRBJ1-3; 7 nucleotides align to TRBD1. The germline CDR1 and CDR2 sequences are SGHDT and YYEEEE. The CDR3 has 14 residues. Germline trimming cut 5 bases from V and 2 bases from J; bases unmatched to any gene: 4. The CDR3 DNA follows: TGTGCCAGCAGTCCTACAGGGGCTGGAAACACCATATATTTT. This translates into CASSPTGAGNTIYF.

Note on this clone: Relative to the germline gene, one junction end is altered; a read error may explain this. The V gene is TRBV7-9, the J gene TRBJ1-1; TRBD1 aligns across 8 bases. The CDR3 totals 14 residues. Germline values: CDR1 SEHNR, CDR2 FQNEAQ (reference sequence). CDR3 protein: CSSSRRQGSTEAFF. The CDR3 coding sequence is TGTTCCAGCAGCCGCCGACAGGGGTCTACTGAAGCTTTCTTT.

The sample holds a few counts of this clone. The V and J genes are TRBV7-8 and TRBJ2-2; D is possibly TRBD2 (5 bases). The CDR3 is 14 residues long. V was cut by 0 bases and J by 5 bases, with 7 bases left in between. Germline values: CDR1 SGHVS, CDR2 FQNEAQ. CDR3 in amino acids: CASSLAGITGELFF. CDR3 bases: TGTGCCAGCAGCTTAGCCGGGATTACCGGGGAGCTGTTTTTT. Together with reference TRBV7-8 and TRBJ2-2, the CDR3 gives the full variable domain: GAGVSQSPRYKVAKRGQDVALRCDPISGHVSLFWYQQALGQGPEFLTYFQNEAQLDKSGLPSDRFFAERPEGSVSTLKIQRTQQEDSAVYLCASSLAGITGELFFGEGSRLTVL.

This clone was recorded once. The chain recombines TRBV12-5 with TRBJ1-5; a weak D match, TRBD1 (6 bases). The V gene lost 3 bases and the J gene lost 5 bases, with 11 bases spanning the gap. Germline-derived CDR1 and CDR2 are LGHNT and FRNRAP. The CDR3 length is 14 residues. The CDR3: CASGFGGADQPQHF. The CDR3, as DNA: TGTGCTAGTGGTTTTGGGGGCGCCGATCAGCCCCAGCATTTT.